This T cell receptor beta chain was found in a study of identical twins. There are 13 residues in the CDR3. Germline assignment: CDR1 SNHLY and CDR2 FYNNEI. The V end was cut by 10 bases, the J end by 9 bases, with 21 bases between. There are a few counts of this clonotype. TCRdb re-called the 5' RACE reads with MiXCR, one entry per CDR3 protein. The table lists hundreds of thousands of distinct CDR3 sequences, roughly 7% of them singletons, with under 4% in the top ten. These data also featured in a second study, about yellow fever vaccine responses in identical twins.

The sequencing sample was made of memory (CD45RO+) T cells sorted from blood. This receptor was taken from a young woman in good health. V gene TRBV2 combines with J gene TRBJ2-5; TRBD1 or TRBD2 may be the D gene (5 bases each). DNA for the CDR3: TGTGCCACCGACCGGGACGGGCTTGGCGCCCAGTACTTC. As protein: CATDRDGLGAQYF.